Listed below are T cell receptor beta chains from one sample, sequenced in a study of human thymus T cells. Assay: immunoSEQ multiplex PCR; the TCRdb copy retains only in-frame clones and omits some. This repertoire shows some 57,000 clones, over 85% found once; its top ten account for over 5%. The source material was blood. These TCRs come from a boy in the first two years of life with a congenital heart defect but otherwise immunologically healthy. Each CDR3 is given without its conserved first and last residue.

TRBJ2-7	TRBV5-4	ASSFGQGTYEQY
TRBJ2-7	TRBV19	ASSIDTSSYEQY
TRBJ2-7	TRBV2	ASLGQGGKYEQY
TRBJ2-7	TRBV12-2	ASRPPLGRLAGDSYEQY
TRBJ2-5	TRBV5-1	ASSSTSGQETQY
TRBJ2-5	TRBV7-9	ASSLDRASTQY
TRBJ1-3	TRBV10-3	AISEAHTIY
TRBJ2-7	TRBV6-6	ASKDISYEQY
TRBJ1-1	TRBV4-1	ASSQVSTTEAF
TRBJ1-3	TRBV7-2	ASSQGLSGNTIY
TRBJ2-3	TRBV4-3	ASSQAVTGWGTDTQY
TRBJ2-5	TRBV2	ASTGSEETQY
TRBJ2-3	TRBV6-1	ASSEALAGGTDTQY
TRBJ2-1	TRBV29-1	SVEGGNNEQF
TRBJ1-2	TRBV6-6	ASSYTGTGFIT
TRBJ2-3	TRBV5-4	ASSPYGTRPY
TRBJ2-2	TRBV25-1	ASTLALAGDTGELF
TRBJ1-5	TRBV18	ASSRDNNQPQH
TRBJ2-7	TRBV5-6	ASSDGTGPYEQY
TRBJ1-1	TRBV28	ASSFWVGPNTEAF
TRBJ1-6	TRBV11-3	ASSLIENSPLH
TRBJ2-7	TRBV12-1	ASSFAPRASYEQY
TRBJ2-3	TRBV4-2	ASSQGRADTQY
TRBJ2-3	TRBV10-3	AIRTSGTDTQY
TRBJ1-5	TRBV5-4	ASSFWGGNQPQH
TRBJ2-7	TRBV7-6	ASSLRAGGYEQY
TRBJ2-7	TRBV5-1	ASSDEKGYEQY
TRBJ2-7	TRBV7-2	ASSFIAGVDEQY
TRBJ2-1	TRBV7-9	ASSLGNEQF
TRBJ2-7	TRBV7-2	ASSVGLAGTYEQY
TRBJ1-2	TRBV27	ASSFSGYYGYT
TRBJ2-7	TRBV5-1	ASSPYPGFYYEQY
TRBJ2-5	TRBV6-4	ASSDSIGATETQY
TRBJ2-5	TRBV5-1	ASSPGLQETQY
TRBJ2-3	TRBV7-9	ASSLVTAGGSTGTDTQY
TRBJ2-2	TRBV7-6	ASSLVPRGELF
TRBJ2-7	TRBV10-3	AISDTVGGYEQY
TRBJ2-7	TRBV7-2	ASSPSSGVAYEQY
TRBJ2-7	TRBV4-2	ASSRFVAGGPYEQY
TRBJ2-3	TRBV9	ASSADRTQY
TRBJ2-4	TRBV7-2	ASSTYSSGGPAKNIQY
TRBJ2-5	TRBV5-1	ASSARTGETQY
TRBJ1-1	TRBV19	ASSIGTGGTEAF
TRBJ2-1	TRBV7-2	ASSLLRPMRTGRNEQF
TRBJ1-2	TRBV7-2	ASSLGPGYGYT
TRBJ2-5	TRBV11-3	ASSLGQRGASQETQY
TRBJ2-7	TRBV6-5	ASSGSLSYEQY
TRBJ2-7	TRBV7-9	ASSWAGTGILYEQY
TRBJ2-7	TRBV5-4	ASSLLHRYPYEQY
TRBJ1-4	TRBV19	ASSIGQGLGKLF
TRBJ2-7	TRBV15	ATSRIPAARPVSYEQY
TRBJ2-1	TRBV2	ASTPGASGRAGENEQF
TRBJ1-5	TRBV11-2	ASSPAGNQPQH
TRBJ1-5	TRBV7-2	ASSLARNQPQH
TRBJ1-2	TRBV5-1	ASSPWGRDRDYGYT
TRBJ2-2	TRBV6-1	ASGRTGGRTGELF
TRBJ1-2	TRBV2	ASSEKRPYTGAGYT